This T cell receptor (beta chain) is drawn from a study of post-analysis software for immune sequencing data. Turning to the study itself: Multiple sclerosis in the patients followed relapsing-remitting, secondary progressive and progressive-relapsing courses.

Unique molecular identifiers had been added to the TCR beta cDNA libraries. T cells numbering roughly 0.85 to 11 million gave rise to 500,000 to 600,000 cDNA molecules. TCRdb fed the PCR reads into MiXCR, producing one record per CDR3 protein. The sample lists approximately 660,000 distinct CDR3 sequences; approximately 60% were seen once. As concerns this clonotype: Its target is not known.

Regarding the study as a whole: Same-batch samples co-clustered strongly by F measure. Controls' normalized Chao1 diversity significantly exceeded that of multiple sclerosis patients. When patients were compared with controls, five TRBV segments were more frequent, TRBV5-6, TRBV5-1 and TRBV20-1 among them.

V was clipped by 4 bases and J by 9 bases; unmatched bases: 3. The CDR3 length is 14 residues. Germline V gene lookup returns CDR1 MNHEY and CDR2 SVGAGI. Specimen: blood. This TCR was sampled from a girl aged 2 to 10 with multiple sclerosis. V and J are TRBV6-5 and TRBJ2-1; 13 positions agree with TRBD2. The DNA for the CDR3 is TGTGCCAGCAGTTGGGGACTAGCGGGAACTGAGCAGTTCTTC. Its protein product is CASSWGLAGTEQFF.